This TCR beta chain is from a study of T-cell reconstitution after alpha-beta-depleted transplantation in children. Unique molecular identifiers were incorporated into the prepared TCRbeta library. TCRdb ran MiXCR on the PCR reads and lists one entry per CDR3 protein. The sample has 670,000 or so distinct CDR3 sequences; over 10% are singletons. There are 20 residues in the CDR3. Germline trimming cut 2 bases from V and 0 bases from J; bases unmatched to any gene: 12. CDR1 is MGHRA, CDR2 YSYEKL, per germline. This clonotype appeared a few times. This clonotype originated in a girl under 10 years old with congenital amegakaryocytic thrombocytopenia, due to receive a stem cell transplant. The V call is TRBV4-1, the J call TRBJ2-1; 11 nucleotides match TRBD2. The input for sequencing was PBMCs, taken before TCRalphabeta/CD19-depleted stem cell transplant. CDR3 loop: CASSQYPGLADLSSYNEQFF. The CDR3 DNA reads TGCGCCAGCAGCCAATACCCGGGACTAGCGGATCTCAGCTCCTACAATGAGCAGTTCTTC.